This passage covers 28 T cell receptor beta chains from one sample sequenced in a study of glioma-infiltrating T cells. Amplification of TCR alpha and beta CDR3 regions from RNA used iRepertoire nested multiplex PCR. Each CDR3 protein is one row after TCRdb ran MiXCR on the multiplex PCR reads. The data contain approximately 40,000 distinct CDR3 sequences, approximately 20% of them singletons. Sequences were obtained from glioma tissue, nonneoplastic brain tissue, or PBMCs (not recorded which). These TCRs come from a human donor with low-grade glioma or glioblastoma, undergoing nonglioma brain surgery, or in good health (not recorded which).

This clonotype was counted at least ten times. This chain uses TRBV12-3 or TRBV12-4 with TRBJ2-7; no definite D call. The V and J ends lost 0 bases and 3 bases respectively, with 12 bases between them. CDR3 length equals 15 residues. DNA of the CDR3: TGTGCCAGCAGTTTAGCGGGCGCAGCCCTCTACGAGCAGTACTTC. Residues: CASSLAGAALYEQYF.

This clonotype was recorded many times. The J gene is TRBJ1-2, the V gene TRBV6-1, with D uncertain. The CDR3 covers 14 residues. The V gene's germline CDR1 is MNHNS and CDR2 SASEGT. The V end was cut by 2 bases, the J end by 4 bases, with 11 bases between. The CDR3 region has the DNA TGTGCCAGCAGTGAATTCGGCAGCTCCTATGGCTACACCTTC. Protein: CASSEFGSSYGYTF.

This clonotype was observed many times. As DNA, the CDR3 is TGTGCCAGCTCACCGGGCGGACTTCCCTACGAGCAGTACTTC. Its protein is CASSPGGLPYEQYF. This rearrangement joins TRBV18 to TRBJ2-7; D is perhaps TRBD2 (5 bases). Deletions cut 3 bases from V and 2 bases from J, with 11 bases between. The length of the CDR3 is 14 residues. CDR1 and CDR2 from the germline V gene are KGHSH and LQKENI.

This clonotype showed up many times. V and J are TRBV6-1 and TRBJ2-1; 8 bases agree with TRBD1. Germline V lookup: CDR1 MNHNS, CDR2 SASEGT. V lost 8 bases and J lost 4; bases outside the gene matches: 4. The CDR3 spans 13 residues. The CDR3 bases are TGTGCCAGCCGGGACAGGTTATACAATGAGCAGTTCTTC. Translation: CASRDRLYNEQFF.

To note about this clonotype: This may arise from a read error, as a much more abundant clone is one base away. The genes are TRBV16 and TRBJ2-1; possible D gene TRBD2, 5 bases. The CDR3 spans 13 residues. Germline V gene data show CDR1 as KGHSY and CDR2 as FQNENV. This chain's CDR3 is CASSQSVDYEQSF. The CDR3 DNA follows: TGTGCCAGCAGCCAAAGCGTAGACTACGAGCAGTCCTTC.

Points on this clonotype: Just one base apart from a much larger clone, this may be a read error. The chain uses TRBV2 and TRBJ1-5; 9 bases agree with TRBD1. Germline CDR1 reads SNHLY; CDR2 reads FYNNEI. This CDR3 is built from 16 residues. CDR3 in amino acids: CASRSQGAGVNRPQHF. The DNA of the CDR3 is TGTGCCAGCAGGTCACAGGGGGCAGGAGTCAATCGGCCCCAGCATTTT.

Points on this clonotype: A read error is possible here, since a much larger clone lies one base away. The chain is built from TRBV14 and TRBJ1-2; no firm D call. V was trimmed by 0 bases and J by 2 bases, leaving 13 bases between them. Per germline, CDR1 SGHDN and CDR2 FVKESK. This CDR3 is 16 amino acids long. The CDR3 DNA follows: TGTGCCAGCAGCCAAGATCCACGGGCGGGAAACTATGGCTACACCTTC. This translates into CASSQDPRAGNYGYTF.

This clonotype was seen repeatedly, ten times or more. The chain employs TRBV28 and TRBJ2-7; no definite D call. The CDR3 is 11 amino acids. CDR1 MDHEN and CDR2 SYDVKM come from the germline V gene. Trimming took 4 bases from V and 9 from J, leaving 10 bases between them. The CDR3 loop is CASSSIRAQYV. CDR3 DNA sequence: TGTGCCAGCAGTTCCATACGAGCGCAGTACGTC.

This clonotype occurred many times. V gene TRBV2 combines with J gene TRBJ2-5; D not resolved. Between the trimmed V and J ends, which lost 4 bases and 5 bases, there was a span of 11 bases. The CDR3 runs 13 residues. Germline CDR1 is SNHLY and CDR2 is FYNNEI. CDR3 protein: CASSAEETETQYF. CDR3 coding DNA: TGTGCCAGCAGTGCAGAGGAGACGGAGACCCAGTACTTC.

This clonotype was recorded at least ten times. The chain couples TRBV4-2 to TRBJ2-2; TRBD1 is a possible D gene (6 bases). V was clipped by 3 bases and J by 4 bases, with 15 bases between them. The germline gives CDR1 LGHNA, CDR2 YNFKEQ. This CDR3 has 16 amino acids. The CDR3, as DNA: TGTGCCAGCAGCCATCCCTCAGGGGCGGCCACCGGGGAGCTGTTTTTT. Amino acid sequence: CASSHPSGAATGELFF.

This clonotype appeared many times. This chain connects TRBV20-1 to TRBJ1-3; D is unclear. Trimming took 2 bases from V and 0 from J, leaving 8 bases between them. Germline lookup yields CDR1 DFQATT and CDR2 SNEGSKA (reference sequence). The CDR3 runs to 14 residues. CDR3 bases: TGCAGTGCTAGAACAGCGAGCTCTGGAAACACCATATATTTT. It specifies CSARTASSGNTIYF.

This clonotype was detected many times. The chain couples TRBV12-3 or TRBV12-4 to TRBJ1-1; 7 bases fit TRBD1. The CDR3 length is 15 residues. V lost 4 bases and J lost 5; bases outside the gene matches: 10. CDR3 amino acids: CASSSPPTGRTEAFF. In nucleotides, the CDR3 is TGTGCCAGCAGTTCCCCACCGACAGGGCGGACTGAAGCTTTCTTT.

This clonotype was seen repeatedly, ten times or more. CDR3 DNA: TGTGCCAGCAGTCCGACAGGGAGCTCCTATAATTCACCCCTCCACTTT. It specifies CASSPTGSSYNSPLHF. The chain combines TRBV28 with TRBJ1-6; 7 bases line up with TRBD1. The CDR3 covers 16 residues. V trimming: 5 bases; J trimming: 0 bases; junction bases outside the gene matches: 4. The germline gives CDR1 MDHEN, CDR2 SYDVKM. Complete variable domain (other parts from reference TRBV28 and TRBJ1-6): DVKVTQSSRYLVKRTGEKVFLECVQDMDHENMFWYRQDPGLGLRLIYFSYDVKMKEKGDIPEGYSVSREKKERFSLILESASTNQTSMYLCASSPTGSSYNSPLHFGNGTRLTVT.

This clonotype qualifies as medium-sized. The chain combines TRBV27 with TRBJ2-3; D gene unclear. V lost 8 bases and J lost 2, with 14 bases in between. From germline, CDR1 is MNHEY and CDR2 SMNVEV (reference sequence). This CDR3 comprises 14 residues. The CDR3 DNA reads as TGTGCCAGCGGCAATCGGATCCCCACAGATACGCAGTATTTT. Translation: CASGNRIPTDTQYF.

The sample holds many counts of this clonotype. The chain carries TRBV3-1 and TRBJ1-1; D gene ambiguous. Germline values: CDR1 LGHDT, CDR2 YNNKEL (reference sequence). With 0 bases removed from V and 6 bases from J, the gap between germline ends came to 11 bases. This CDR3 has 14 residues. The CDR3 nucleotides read TGTGCCAGCAGCCAAGAGGGGTCCGGGGCTGAAGCTTTCTTT. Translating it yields CASSQEGSGAEAFF.

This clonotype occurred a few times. The CDR3 sequence: CASSPPLTGGLRETQYF. CDR3 DNA sequence: TGTGCCAGCTCACCACCGTTGACAGGGGGTCTTAGAGAGACCCAGTACTTC. V usage is TRBV18 and J usage is TRBJ2-5, with 9 bases matching TRBD1. V was pared by 0 bases and J by 4 bases, with 9 bases of the junction left unmatched. The CDR3 covers 17 residues. CDR1 is KGHSH, CDR2 LQKENI, per germline.

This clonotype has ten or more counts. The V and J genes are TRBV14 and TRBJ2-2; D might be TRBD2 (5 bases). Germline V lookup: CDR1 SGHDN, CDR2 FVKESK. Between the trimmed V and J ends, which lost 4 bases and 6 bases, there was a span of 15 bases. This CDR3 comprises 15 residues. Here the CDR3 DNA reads TGTGCCAGCAGCCTAGGAGGAGCCCTCCCCGGGGAGCTGTTTTTT. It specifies CASSLGGALPGELFF.

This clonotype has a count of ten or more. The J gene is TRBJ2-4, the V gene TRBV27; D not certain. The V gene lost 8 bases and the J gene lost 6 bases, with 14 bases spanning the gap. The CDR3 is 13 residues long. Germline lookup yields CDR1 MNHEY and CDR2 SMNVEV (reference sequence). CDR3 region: CASRVQPRNIQYF. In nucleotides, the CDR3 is TGTGCCAGCCGAGTCCAACCCAGAAACATTCAGTACTTC.

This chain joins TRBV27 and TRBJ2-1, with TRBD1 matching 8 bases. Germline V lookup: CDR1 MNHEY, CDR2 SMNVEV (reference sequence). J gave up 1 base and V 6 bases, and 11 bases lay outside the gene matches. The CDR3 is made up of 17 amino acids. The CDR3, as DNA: TGTGCCAGCAGCTTAAGAAGGACAGGGTTATCCTACAATGAGCAGTTCTTC. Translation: CASSLRRTGLSYNEQFF.

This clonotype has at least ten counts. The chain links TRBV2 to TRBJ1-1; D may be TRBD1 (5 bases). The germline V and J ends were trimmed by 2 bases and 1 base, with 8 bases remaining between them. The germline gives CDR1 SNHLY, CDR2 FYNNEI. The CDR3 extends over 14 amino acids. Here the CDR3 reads CASSEPGQNTEAFF. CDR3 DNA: TGTGCCAGCAGTGAACCAGGACAGAACACTGAAGCTTTCTTT.

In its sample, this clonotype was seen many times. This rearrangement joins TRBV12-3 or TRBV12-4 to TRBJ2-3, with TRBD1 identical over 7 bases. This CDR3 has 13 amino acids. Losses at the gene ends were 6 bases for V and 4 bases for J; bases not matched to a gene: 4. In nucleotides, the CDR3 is TGTGCCAGCAGACAAGGGACAGCAGATACGCAGTATTTT. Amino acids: CASRQGTADTQYF.

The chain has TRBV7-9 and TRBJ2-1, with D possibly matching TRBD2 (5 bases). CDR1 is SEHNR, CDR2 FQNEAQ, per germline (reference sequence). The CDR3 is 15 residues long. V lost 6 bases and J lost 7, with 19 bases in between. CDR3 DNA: TGTGCCAGCAGTTCAGATCGACTAACCAAAAATGAGCAGTTCTTC. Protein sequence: CASSSDRLTKNEQFF.

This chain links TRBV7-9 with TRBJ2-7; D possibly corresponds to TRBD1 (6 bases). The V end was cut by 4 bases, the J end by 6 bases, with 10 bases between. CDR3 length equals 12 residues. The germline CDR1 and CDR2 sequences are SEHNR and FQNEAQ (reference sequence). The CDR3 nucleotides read TGTGCCAGCAGCTACCAGGGGCTCGAGCAGTACTTC. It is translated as CASSYQGLEQYF.

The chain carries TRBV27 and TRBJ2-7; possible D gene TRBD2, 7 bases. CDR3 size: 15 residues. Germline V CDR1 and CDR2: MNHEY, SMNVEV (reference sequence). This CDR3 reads CASRDSGVKTYEQYV. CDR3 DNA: TGTGCCAGCAGGGACAGCGGGGTGAAGACCTACGAGCAGTACGTT.

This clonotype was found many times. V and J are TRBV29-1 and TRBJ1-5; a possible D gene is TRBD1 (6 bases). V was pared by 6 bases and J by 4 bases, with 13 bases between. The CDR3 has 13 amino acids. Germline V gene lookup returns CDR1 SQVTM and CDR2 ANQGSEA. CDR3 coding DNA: TGCAGCGTCCAGGGGTCCGCTAATCAGCCCCAGCATTTT. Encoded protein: CSVQGSANQPQHF.

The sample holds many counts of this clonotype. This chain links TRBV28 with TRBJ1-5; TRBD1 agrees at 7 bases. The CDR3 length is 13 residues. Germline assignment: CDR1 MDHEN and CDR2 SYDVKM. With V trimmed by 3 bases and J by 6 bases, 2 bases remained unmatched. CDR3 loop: CASSFRGTQPQHF. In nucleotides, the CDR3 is TGTGCCAGCAGTTTCAGGGGGACTCAGCCCCAGCATTTT.

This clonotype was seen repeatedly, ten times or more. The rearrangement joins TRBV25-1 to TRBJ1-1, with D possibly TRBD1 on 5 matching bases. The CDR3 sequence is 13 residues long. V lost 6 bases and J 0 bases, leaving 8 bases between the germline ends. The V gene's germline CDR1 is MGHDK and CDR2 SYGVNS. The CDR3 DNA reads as TGTGCCAGCAGACACAGGTTGAACACTGAAGCTTTCTTT. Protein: CASRHRLNTEAFF.

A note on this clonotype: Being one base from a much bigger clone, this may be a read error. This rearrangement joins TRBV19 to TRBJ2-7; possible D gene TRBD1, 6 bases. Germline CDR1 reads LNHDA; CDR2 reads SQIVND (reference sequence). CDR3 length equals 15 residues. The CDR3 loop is CASSMWGRDTYKQYF. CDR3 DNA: TGTGCCAGTAGTATGTGGGGCCGGGACACCTACAAGCAGTACTTC.